This is a list of T cell receptor beta chains from one sample in a study of blood T cell repertoires in COVID-19. Sequencing used immunoSEQ multiplex PCR; TCRdb keeps in-frame clones, though not all of them. The data contain about 34,000 clones, less than 85% of them seen just once; the ten biggest clones take up approximately 15%. The sequenced material came from peripheral blood. These receptor sequences come from a human donor with acute or convalescent COVID-19. The donor label of this sample is uncertain. Both conserved end residues are part of each CDR3. Fields, in order: V gene, J gene, clone size, D gene, CDR3 protein, CDR3 DNA. A D gene is named only where the DNA matches it firmly. Size values are once, few and many counts, or a class for expanded clones, and some rows have none.

>TRBV10-3|TRBJ1-5|-|-
CAISESRNSNQPQHF
TGTGCCATCAGTGAGTCGAGAAATAGCAATCAGCCCCAGCATTTT
>TRBV9|TRBJ1-3|-|TRBD1
CASSSTGIPGNTIYF
TGTGCCAGCAGCTCGACAGGGATCCCTGGAAACACCATATATTTT
>TRBV6-2/TRBV6-3|TRBJ1-5|few|-
CASRPTITGQLRNQPQHF
TGTGCCAGCAGGCCTACTATAACCGGACAGCTTCGCAATCAGCCCCAGCATTTT
>TRBV30|TRBJ1-3|-|-
CAWSYRVSGNTIYF
TGTGCCTGGAGCTACAGGGTCTCTGGAAACACCATATATTTT
>TRBV9|TRBJ2-7|-|-
CASSSYSGGRAYEQYF
TGTGCCAGCAGCTCATACTCAGGTGGCAGGGCCTACGAGCAGTACTTC
>TRBV5-6|TRBJ2-5|-|TRBD2
CASSLASGGIQETQYF
TGTGCCAGCAGCTTGGCTAGCGGGGGGATCCAAGAGACCCAGTACTTC
>TRBV2|TRBJ2-1|-|-
CASSRQYNEQFF
TGTGCCAGCAGCCGACAGTACAATGAGCAGTTCTTC
>TRBV4-2|TRBJ2-5|medium-sized|-
CASSSDSRETQYF
TGTGCCAGCAGCTCAGACTCCCGGGAGACCCAGTACTTC
>TRBV5-5|TRBJ1-5|-|-
CASSLQDYSNQPQHF
TGTGCCAGCAGCTTGCAGGATTATAGCAATCAGCCCCAGCATTTT
>TRBV7-6|TRBJ2-3|-|TRBD2
CASSLRLAGSTDTQYF
TGTGCCAGCAGCTTACGACTAGCGGGTTCCACAGATACGCAGTATTTT
>TRBV6-1|TRBJ1-5|few|-
CASSEDGHPAQPQHF
TGTGCCAGCAGTGAGGATGGACATCCCGCGCAGCCCCAGCATTTT
>TRBV29-1|TRBJ2-5|-|-
CSANKEQETQYF
TGCAGCGCCAACAAGGAGCAAGAGACCCAGTACTTC
>TRBV3-1/TRBV3-2|TRBJ1-5|-|-
CASSAGPGTQHF
TGTGCCAGCTCCGCAGGGCCCGGCACCCAGCATTTT
>TRBV29-1|TRBJ1-1|-|TRBD1
CSVNRGGTEAFF
TGCAGCGTGAACAGGGGTGGCACTGAAGCTTTCTTT
>TRBV9|TRBJ1-6|-|-
CASSESQDSPLHF
TGTGCCAGCAGCGAATCTCAGGATTCACCCCTCCACTTT
>TRBV7-9|TRBJ1-6|-|TRBD1
CASSRDRGIINSPLHF
TGTGCCAGCAGCCGGGACAGGGGGATTATTAATTCACCCCTCCACTTT
>TRBV28|TRBJ1-1|once|-
CASSLSAGDTEAFF
TGTGCCAGCAGTTTATCGGCGGGAGACACTGAAGCTTTCTTT
>TRBV28|TRBJ2-7|-|-
CASSLYGTLRGEQYF
TGTGCCAGCAGTTTATACGGGACACTCCGGGGCGAGCAGTACTTC
>TRBV3-1/TRBV3-2|TRBJ2-1|-|TRBD2
CASSQVGGRFYNEQFF
TGTGCCAGCAGCCAAGTAGGCGGGAGGTTCTACAATGAGCAGTTCTTC
>TRBV11-2|TRBJ2-1|-|TRBD2
CASSLVGTKYNEQFF
TGTGCCAGCAGCTTAGTTGGGACTAAATACAATGAGCAGTTCTTC
>TRBV19|TRBJ1-1|once|-
CASSSPPGVNTEAFF
TGTGCCAGTAGTTCACCTCCCGGGGTTAACACTGAAGCTTTCTTT
>TRBV19|TRBJ1-2|-|-
CASSSPGGGYTF
TGTGCCAGTAGTAGTCCGGGTGGAGGCTACACCTTC
>TRBV10-1|TRBJ2-7|-|-
CASSVGQPGLYEQYF
TGCGCCAGCAGTGTTGGTCAACCGGGTCTCTACGAGCAGTACTTC
>TRBV2|TRBJ2-7|few|TRBD1
CASRPQGASEQYF
TGTGCCAGCAGACCACAGGGGGCCAGCGAGCAGTACTTC